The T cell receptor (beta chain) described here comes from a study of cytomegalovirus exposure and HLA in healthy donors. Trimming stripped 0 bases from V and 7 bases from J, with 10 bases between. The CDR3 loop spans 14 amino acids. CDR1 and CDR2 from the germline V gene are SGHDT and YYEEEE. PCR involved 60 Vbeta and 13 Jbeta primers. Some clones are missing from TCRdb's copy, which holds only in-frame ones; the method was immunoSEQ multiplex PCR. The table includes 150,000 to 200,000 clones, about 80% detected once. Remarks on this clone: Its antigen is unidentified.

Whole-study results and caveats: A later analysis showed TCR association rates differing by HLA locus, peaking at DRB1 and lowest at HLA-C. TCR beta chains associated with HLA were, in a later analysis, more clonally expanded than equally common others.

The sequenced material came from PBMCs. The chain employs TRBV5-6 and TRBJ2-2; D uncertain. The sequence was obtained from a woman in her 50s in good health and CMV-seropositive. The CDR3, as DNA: TGTGCCAGCAGCTTGGCCTTAATCGGCGGGGAGCTGTTTTTT. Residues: CASSLALIGGELFF. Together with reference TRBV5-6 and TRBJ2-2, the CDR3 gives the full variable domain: DAGVTQSPTHLIKTRGQQVTLRCSPKSGHDTVSWYQQALGQGPQFIFQYYEEEERQRGNFPDRFSGHQFPNYSSELNVNALLLGDSALYLCASSLALIGGELFFGEGSRLTVL.